This passage covers 31 T cell receptor beta chains from one sample sequenced in a study of cytomegalovirus exposure and HLA in healthy donors. The PCR ran on 60 Vbeta and 13 Jbeta primers. Here immunoSEQ multiplex PCR was the method, and the copy in TCRdb shows in-frame clones only, minus some. Of 99,000 or so clones detected, 70% to 80% appear once; the ten largest clones hold around 2.1%. The sample consisted of PBMCs. The receptors were sampled from a man aged 30-40 years in good health and CMV-seronegative.

The J gene is TRBJ1-1, the V gene TRBV5-1; weak D call: TRBD1 (5 bases). The V end lost 2 bases, the J end lost 6 bases, and 20 bases lay between the germline ends. The CDR3 is 16 residues long. Germline values: CDR1 SGHRS, CDR2 YFSETQ. In DNA, the CDR3 is TGCGCCAGCAGCTTTATTCCGGGGGGGAGGGAAGCTGAAGCTTTCTTT. This gives the protein CASSFIPGGREAEAFF. The whole variable domain, filled in from reference TRBV5-1 and TRBJ1-1, reads KAGVTQTPRYLIKTRGQQVTLSCSPISGHRSVSWYQQTPGQGLQFLFEYFSETQRNKGNFPGRFSGRQFSNSRSEMNVSTLELGDSALYLCASSFIPGGREAEAFFGQGTRLTVV.

This clone was recorded only once. The rearrangement uses TRBV9 and TRBJ1-5; maybe TRBD1 (6 bases). Germline V lookup: CDR1 SGDLS, CDR2 YYNGEE. The CDR3 loop spans 13 amino acids. V lost 3 bases, J lost 6 bases, and 10 bases lay in between. CDR3 amino acids: CASSGGLSQPQHF. The CDR3 DNA reads TGTGCCAGCAGCGGGGGGCTATCTCAGCCCCAGCATTTT. The complete variable domain, with remaining parts taken from reference TRBV9 and TRBJ1-5, reads DSGVTQTPKHLITATGQRVTLRCSPRSGDLSVYWYQQSLDQGLQFLIQYYNGEERAKGNILERFSAQQFPDLHSELNLSSLELGDSALYFCASSGGLSQPQHFGDGTRLSIL.

In its sample, this clone was seen a few times. The V and J genes are TRBV5-6 and TRBJ1-5; 8 bases are shared with TRBD1. The trim removed 0 bases at V and 1 base at J, leaving 9 bases unmatched. The germline CDR1 and CDR2 sequences are SGHDT and YYEEEE. The CDR3 is 18 residues long. Written as DNA, the CDR3 is TGTGCCAGCAGCTTGGAGGGACAGGCTGGAAAGAGCAATCAGCCCCAGCATTTT. This encodes CASSLEGQAGKSNQPQHF.

This clone has only one observation. The junction departs from the called germline gene at one end, perhaps through a read error. This CDR3 is also generated by other DNA sequences in the sample. The chain combines TRBV4-3 with TRBJ1-6; D unclear. This CDR3 has 18 residues. Germline lookup yields CDR1 LGHNA and CDR2 YSLEER. The CDR3 spells CASSQEWSHSSYNSPLHF. The CDR3 DNA reads as TGCGCCAGCAGCCAAGAGTGGTCTCACAGTTCCTATAATTCCCCCCTCCACTTT.

This chain links TRBV6-5 with TRBJ1-2; D remains ambiguous. CDR3 length: 13 residues. Germline-derived CDR1 and CDR2 are MNHEY and SVGAGI. Trimming pared 6 bases from V and 5 bases from J, leaving 13 bases between. DNA of the CDR3: TGTGCCAGCAGGGCCACAGTCCCTTATGGCTACACCTTC. This gives the protein CASRATVPYGYTF.

This rearrangement joins TRBV7-9 to TRBJ2-1; 8 bases map to TRBD2. In germline, CDR1 is SEHNR, CDR2 FQNEAQ (reference sequence). The CDR3 runs to 18 residues. J lost 0 bases, V lost 8 bases, and 15 bases had no gene match. The CDR3 reads CASPSPIAGSSSYNEQFF. CDR3 nucleotide sequence: TGTGCCAGCCCCTCACCAATAGCGGGATCAAGCTCCTACAATGAGCAGTTCTTC. Drawing the rest from reference TRBV7-9 and TRBJ2-1, the complete variable domain is DTGVSQNPRHKITKRGQNVTFRCDPISEHNRLYWYRQTLGQGPEFLTYFQNEAQLEKSRLLSDRFSAERPKGSFSTLEIQRTEQGDSAMYLCASPSPIAGSSSYNEQFFGPGTRLTVL.

This clone turned up a few times. This chain connects TRBV5-4 to TRBJ1-1, with TRBD1 identical over 8 bases. The V gene end was trimmed by 2 bases and the J gene end by 5 bases; junction bases not matched to a gene: 8. Germline values: CDR1 SGHNT, CDR2 YYREEE (reference sequence). The CDR3 totals 15 residues. This CDR3 reads CASSLDRGLSTEAFF. The CDR3 DNA reads as TGTGCCAGCAGCTTAGACAGGGGTTTGAGTACTGAAGCTTTCTTT.

The chain is built from TRBV5-4 and TRBJ1-2, with D perhaps TRBD1 (6 bases). The germline V and J ends were trimmed by 5 bases and 7 bases, with 18 bases remaining between them. This CDR3 comprises 14 residues. Germline V gene lookup returns CDR1 SGHNT and CDR2 YYREEE (reference sequence). CDR3 in amino acids: CASRLDSRPFGYTF. CDR3 DNA sequence: TGTGCCAGCAGACTGGACAGCCGCCCATTTGGCTACACCTTC.

The rearrangement joins TRBV2 to TRBJ2-7; the match to TRBD1 covers 10 bases. The V gene end was trimmed by 6 bases and the J gene end by 2 bases; junction bases not matched to a gene: 10. This CDR3 region has 16 residues. Germline loops: CDR1 SNHLY, CDR2 FYNNEI. CDR3 in DNA: TGTGCCAGCAGACCTAGGACCGGGACAGGGGCCTACGAGCAGTACTTC. It encodes CASRPRTGTGAYEQYF.

The chain links TRBV5-6 to TRBJ1-2, with 7 bases lining up with TRBD1. The germline V gene has CDR1 SGHDT and CDR2 YYEEEE. The J segment lost 3 bases and the V segment lost 6 bases, leaving 8 bases of the junction unmatched. The CDR3 runs 14 residues. The CDR3 loop is CASITSGTDYGYTF. The CDR3 DNA follows: TGTGCCAGCATCACGTCGGGGACAGACTATGGCTACACCTTC.

This clone has a handful of counts. This chain uses TRBV2 with TRBJ2-5, with 8 bases fitting TRBD1. The length of the CDR3 is 14 residues. Germline V gene sequence: CDR1 SNHLY, CDR2 FYNNEI. J was trimmed by 5 bases and V by 8 bases; bases with no gene match: 10. CDR3 sequence: CASQRGTGEETQYF. CDR3 in DNA: TGTGCCAGCCAGAGAGGGACAGGCGAGGAGACCCAGTACTTC.

The chain uses TRBV7-9 and TRBJ1-4; D not certain. This CDR3 region has 13 residues. Looked up from germline, CDR1 is SEHNR and CDR2 is FQNEAQ (reference sequence). V was cut by 5 bases and J by 7 bases, with 11 bases left in between. As DNA, the CDR3 is TGTGCCAGCAGCCCCGAGGGAGGTGAAAAACTGTTTTTT. Translating it yields CASSPEGGEKLFF.

The CDR3 nucleotides are TGTGCCAGCGCCCTGGGGGGGGGACACTACGAGCAGTACTTC. This encodes CASALGGGHYEQYF. The chain carries TRBV2 and TRBJ2-7; the D gene is possibly TRBD2 (7 bases). The CDR3 runs 14 residues. Trimming took 8 bases from V and 3 from J, leaving 17 bases between them. Germline CDR1 reads SNHLY; CDR2 reads FYNNEI.

This chain connects TRBV9 to TRBJ2-3, with D maybe TRBD1 (6 bases). Between the trimmed V and J ends, which lost 2 bases and 2 bases, there was a span of 12 bases. This CDR3 contains 15 residues. Looked up from germline, CDR1 is SGDLS and CDR2 is YYNGEE. The CDR3 coding sequence is TGTGCCAGCAGCGTCCAGGACAGCCCCACAGATACGCAGTATTTT. Protein: CASSVQDSPTDTQYF.

The chain has TRBV5-1 and TRBJ1-4; unclear D gene. The length of the CDR3 is 13 residues. The V end was cut by 2 bases, the J end by 4 bases, with 6 bases between. Germline V lookup: CDR1 SGHRS, CDR2 YFSETQ. CDR3 in amino acids: CASSLEYNEKLFF. The CDR3 nucleotides read TGCGCCAGCAGCTTAGAGTATAATGAAAAACTGTTTTTT.

The V and J genes are TRBV19 and TRBJ1-2, with 7 bases that match TRBD1. Germline V gene sequence: CDR1 LNHDA, CDR2 SQIVND (reference sequence). V lost 4 bases and J lost 14; bases outside the gene matches: 7. CDR3 length: 11 residues. The chain's CDR3 is CASSTFGQATF. In nucleotides, the CDR3 is TGTGCCAGTAGTACCTTCGGACAGGCTACCTTC.

The chain uses TRBV9 and TRBJ2-1, with 12 nucleotides matching TRBD2. Germline values: CDR1 SGDLS, CDR2 YYNGEE. V was pared by 4 bases and J by 6 bases, with 11 bases of the junction left unmatched. The CDR3 has 17 amino acids. The CDR3 coding sequence is TGTGCCAGCAGCTCAGGACTAGCGGGGAACCGCCTCAATGAGCAGTTCTTC. It encodes CASSSGLAGNRLNEQFF.

The CDR3 sequence is CASSYRQGTSGEQYF. In DNA form, the CDR3 reads TGTGCCAGCAGCTACAGACAGGGAACGTCCGGCGAGCAGTACTTC. The chain combines TRBV7-2 with TRBJ2-7; 7 nucleotides align to TRBD1. This CDR3 comprises 15 residues. V trimming: 4 bases; J trimming: 6 bases; junction bases outside the gene matches: 12. CDR1 is SGHTA and CDR2 is FQGNSA in the germline V gene.

J is TRBJ2-7 and V is TRBV4-1; TRBD1 is a possible D gene (6 bases). Germline CDR1 is MGHRA and CDR2 is YSYEKL. Trimming removed 2 bases at V and 3 bases at J, with 14 bases between. The length of the CDR3 is 15 residues. The DNA for the CDR3 is TGCGCCAGCAGCCAATCCTCGGCAGGGGTCTACGAGCAGTACTTC. Its translation is CASSQSSAGVYEQYF.

The chain uses TRBV6-1 and TRBJ1-2, with TRBD1 identical over 10 bases. Germline-derived CDR1 and CDR2 are MNHNS and SASEGT. The CDR3 loop spans 13 amino acids. The V gene end was trimmed by 5 bases and the J gene end by 8 bases; junction bases not matched to a gene: 5. In nucleotides, the CDR3 is TGTGCCAGCAGTTTTGGACAGGGGGGAGGCTACACCTTC. Translated, it gives CASSFGQGGGYTF.

The V gene is TRBV6-1, the J gene TRBJ2-7; tentatively, D is TRBD1 (6 bases). The CDR3 contains 14 residues. Per the germline V gene, CDR1 is MNHNS and CDR2 is SASEGT. V gave up 4 bases and J gave up 4 bases, with 14 bases separating them. CDR3 in amino acids: CASSGLGQSYEQYF. CDR3 nucleotide sequence: TGTGCCAGCAGTGGCCTAGGACAGTCATACGAGCAGTACTTC.

The chain joins TRBV5-1 to TRBJ2-2; TRBD1 agrees at 8 bases. After removal of 0 bases from V and 6 bases from J, the junction contained 7 bases not matched to a gene. CDR3 length: 16 amino acids. Per the germline V gene, CDR1 is SGHRS and CDR2 is YFSETQ. The CDR3 nucleotides are TGCGCCAGCAGCTTGGGGACAGGGCGGTACGCCGGGGAGCTGTTTTTT. The encoded protein is CASSLGTGRYAGELFF.

The chain combines TRBV9 with TRBJ1-1; 7 bases line up with TRBD1. The CDR3 totals 15 residues. Germline lookup yields CDR1 SGDLS and CDR2 YYNGEE. With 2 bases clipped from V and 4 bases from J, the junction kept 8 bases outside the gene matches. CDR3 loop: CASSVRDSGGTEAFF. DNA of the CDR3: TGTGCCAGCAGCGTGAGGGACAGCGGGGGCACTGAAGCTTTCTTT.

This clone was observed a few times. The chain couples TRBV4-3 to TRBJ1-5, with D possibly matching TRBD1 (5 bases). Germline V lookup: CDR1 LGHNA, CDR2 YSLEER. The germline V and J ends were trimmed by 4 bases and 3 bases, with 13 bases remaining between them. This CDR3 spans 15 amino acids. This CDR3 is CASSLFRGFNQPQHF. The CDR3 DNA follows: TGCGCCAGCAGCCTATTTCGGGGGTTCAATCAGCCCCAGCATTTT.

In regard to this clone: This CDR3 is also generated by other DNA sequences in the sample. This rearrangement joins TRBV19 to TRBJ1-2, with D uncertain. The CDR3 is 12 residues long. V was clipped by 3 bases and J by 8 bases, with 10 bases between them. The germline V gene encodes CDR1 LNHDA and CDR2 SQIVND (reference sequence). This CDR3 reads CASSMGARGYTF. CDR3 sequence (DNA): TGTGCCAGTAGTATGGGAGCGCGCGGCTACACCTTC.

This chain connects TRBV5-1 to TRBJ1-6, with 7 nucleotides matching TRBD1. CDR3 length: 16 amino acids. CDR1 and CDR2 from the germline V gene are SGHRS and YFSETQ. With V trimmed by 4 bases and J by 7 bases, 11 bases remained unmatched. The CDR3 reads CASSPARDSGNSPLHF. The CDR3 region has the DNA TGCGCCAGCAGCCCCGCTCGGGACAGTGGAAATTCACCCCTCCACTTT. Full variable domain (rest looked up from reference TRBV5-1 and TRBJ1-6): KAGVTQTPRYLIKTRGQQVTLSCSPISGHRSVSWYQQTPGQGLQFLFEYFSETQRNKGNFPGRFSGRQFSNSRSEMNVSTLELGDSALYLCASSPARDSGNSPLHFGNGTRLTVT.

The chain recombines TRBV5-4 with TRBJ1-1; perhaps TRBD1 as D (5 bases). CDR3 length: 14 amino acids. Deletions cut 0 bases from V and 6 bases from J, with 12 bases between. From germline, CDR1 is SGHNT and CDR2 YYREEE (reference sequence). The CDR3 DNA reads as TGTGCCAGCAGCTTGGAGGGGCTTTCGGCTGAAGCTTTCTTT. Residues: CASSLEGLSAEAFF.

This rearrangement joins TRBV6-5 to TRBJ2-3; 8 bases line up with TRBD2. This CDR3 spans 16 amino acids. Trimming cost V 4 bases and J 2 bases; bases outside gene matches: 8. Germline CDR1 reads MNHEY; CDR2 reads SVGAGI. Here the CDR3 reads CASSSARGGLTDTQYF. In DNA form, the CDR3 reads TGTGCCAGCAGTTCCGCTCGCGGGGGGCTCACAGATACGCAGTATTTT.

The chain has TRBV7-2 and TRBJ2-7; no clear D gene. Germline V gene data show CDR1 as SGHTA and CDR2 as FQGNSA. The CDR3 has 19 amino acids. Trimming left V 4 bases short and J 2 bases short, with 27 bases between. CDR3 amino acids: CASSSLFGFSAESTYEQYF. As DNA, the CDR3 is TGTGCCAGCAGCTCCCTTTTTGGTTTCAGCGCCGAGTCGACCTACGAGCAGTACTTC.

The chain has TRBV5-1 and TRBJ2-1; 9 bases fit TRBD1. J lost 5 bases, V lost 6 bases, and 6 bases had no gene match. The CDR3 covers 14 residues. The germline V gene encodes CDR1 SGHRS and CDR2 YFSETQ. The CDR3 spells CASTFRTGDNEQFF. CDR3 bases: TGCGCCAGCACCTTCCGGACAGGGGACAATGAGCAGTTCTTC.

Only a few counts were recorded for this clone. The CDR3 reads CASSANTGSALYGYTF. The CDR3 DNA reads as TGTGCCAGCAGCGCCAATACAGGATCGGCCCTCTATGGCTACACCTTC. The chain recombines TRBV9 with TRBJ1-2; possibly TRBD1 for D (5 bases). Germline V lookup: CDR1 SGDLS, CDR2 YYNGEE. V was cut by 3 bases and J by 4 bases, with 19 bases left in between. CDR3 length: 16 residues.